Detailed here is one TCR beta chain. Its antigen remains undetermined. One base away there is no much larger clone; base qualities are not given. The library was prepared using the immunoSEQ multiplex PCR assay. Per the authors' processing: A statistical classification framework was built to diagnose cytomegalovirus status from the catalog of TCR beta chain sequences. This is the immuneACCESS table as TCRdb keeps it, with only in-frame sequences that have V and J called. A part of the clones is gone; compared with another copy, unresolved V genes explain less than half, and the rest is unexplained. That table gives V, J and clone size, and the DNA gave D and trimming. This sample has about 200,000 clones in its table, and 85% to 90% of those were observed once. The biggest ten clones account for about 2.7% of the sample. The sample belongs to a study of cytomegalovirus exposure and HLA in healthy donors (dated by TCRdb to about 2017). Notes on the research overall: According to a later analysis, the roughly 130 validation repertoires were produced on the same platform as the roughly 720 repertoires of the first cohort. The study was designed to test whether signatures of past pathogen exposure could be identified by cataloging public T cell receptors. In addition to the first cohort of roughly 700 subjects, a separate validation cohort of approximately 130 different subjects was used. To predict cytomegalovirus infection status, the study combined high-throughput TCR immunosequencing, statistical association of individual TCRs with disease status, and machine learning.

The study at large found these results: All 120 or so repertoires were used to score co-occurrence in the validation cohort in a later analysis, because that analysis had no HLA typing for the cohort. The study listed approximately 160 TCR beta chains as associated with cytomegalovirus. A few of the identified cytomegalovirus-associated TCR beta chains were confirmed in vitro to be specific for cytomegalovirus antigens. Subsequent analysis determined that TCRs grouped into clusters in the first cohort also showed a tendency toward co-occurrence across the 120 or so validation repertoires, and 94% of cluster scores exceeded 0. The classifier was reported to diagnose cytomegalovirus status with high specificity and sensitivity in both the original cohort and the validation cohort. While some public TCRs were present in many individuals, most TCR sequences turned up only very rarely across donors. The authors suggested that the approach could potentially be generalized to other disease states and immunological phenotypes.

The donors were included in the validation cohort of 120 subjects, a group kept apart from the approximately 700-subject first cohort. From cysteine to phenylalanine, the CDR3 is 13 amino acids long. Of all the DNA, just the CDR3 is kept, 39 bases in frame from base 1. The germline V gene specifies SNHLY as CDR1 and FYNNEI as CDR2. V ends up 9 bases short and J 3 bases short, with an unmatched junction base count of 5. Sequenced input: PBMCs. This TCR derives from a woman aged 18-29 years in good health and CMV-seronegative. This chain is built from TRBV2 and TRBJ2-5; TRBD2 fits 9 bases in the junction. The base sequence is TGTGCCAGTAGACTAGCGGTAAAAGAGACCCAGTACTTC. This encodes CASRLAVKETQYF.